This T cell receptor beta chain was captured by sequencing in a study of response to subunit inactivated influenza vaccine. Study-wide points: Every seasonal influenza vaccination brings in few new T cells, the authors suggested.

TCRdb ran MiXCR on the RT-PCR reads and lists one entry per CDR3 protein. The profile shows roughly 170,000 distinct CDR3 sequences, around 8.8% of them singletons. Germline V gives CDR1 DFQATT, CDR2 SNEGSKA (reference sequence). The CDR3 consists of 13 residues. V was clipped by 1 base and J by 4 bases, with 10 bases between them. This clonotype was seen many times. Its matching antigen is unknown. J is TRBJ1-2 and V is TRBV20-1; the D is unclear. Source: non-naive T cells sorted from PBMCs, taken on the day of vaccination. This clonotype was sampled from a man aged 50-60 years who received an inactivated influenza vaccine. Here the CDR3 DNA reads TGCAGTGCTAGAGTCCCTGGGGTCTATGGCTACACCTTC. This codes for CSARVPGVYGYTF.